These T cell receptor beta chains were read from a single sample in a study of OX40 agonist ivuxolimab in advanced cancers. Libraries were prepared by immunoSEQ multiplex PCR; TCRdb keeps only in-frame clonotypes and omits some of them. The table shows 15,000 to 20,000 clones, with 80% to 90% occurring only once. The sequencing used CD4+ or CD8+ T cells sorted from blood, collected in a trial of the OX40 agonist ivuxolimab. The receptors shown here come from an adult with an advanced solid tumor such as melanoma, head and neck, liver or kidney cancer. Each CDR3 is given with its conserved first and last residue. D genes are given only for firm matches. A row's size may be missing; if present it is once, few, many or a size class.

v_gene	abundance	d_gene	j_gene	CDR3nt	CDR3aa
TRBV28	NA	NA	TRBJ2-1	TGTGCCAGCAGTCCTCCCACAGGGTATGAGCAGTTCTTC	CASSPPTGYEQFF
TRBV29-1	few	NA	TRBJ2-7	TGCAGCGTTGTTCCGCCCTTGAGCTCCTACGAGCAGTACTTC	CSVVPPLSSYEQYF
TRBV10-3	NA	TRBD1	TRBJ2-3	TGTGCCATCAGTGAGCCGGACAGGGTGGGAGATACGCAGTATTTT	CAISEPDRVGDTQYF
TRBV28	NA	TRBD2	TRBJ2-4	TGTGCCAGCAGCGCCCGGTTTAGCGGGAGGGCCGGGACGGAAAACATTCAGTACTTC	CASSARFSGRAGTENIQYF
TRBV4-2	few	NA	TRBJ1-5	TGTGCCAGCAGCCAAGTGGACAGTCATCAGCCCCAGCATTTT	CASSQVDSHQPQHF
TRBV7-6	NA	NA	TRBJ2-3	TGTGCCAGCAGTTGGGACAAGGCGTACCAGGTGACAGATACGCAGTATTTT	CASSWDKAYQVTDTQYF
TRBV9	NA	NA	TRBJ2-5	TGTGCCAGCAGCGCGCAGACGGAGACCCAGTACTTC	CASSAQTETQYF
TRBV18	NA	NA	TRBJ2-3	TGTGCCAGCTACCCAGGCGAGGATCGCACAGATACGCAGTATTTT	CASYPGEDRTDTQYF
TRBV19	NA	TRBD1	TRBJ2-7	TGTGCCAGTAGTACTCCGGGACAGCTCAACGAGCAGTACTTC	CASSTPGQLNEQYF
TRBV28	NA	TRBD2	TRBJ2-7	TGTGCCAGCAGTCGGACTAGCGTTTACGAGCAGTACTTC	CASSRTSVYEQYF
TRBV7-9	few	NA	TRBJ2-7	TGTGCCAGCAGCGCGCGGGACGCCTACGAGCAGTACTTC	CASSARDAYEQYF
TRBV11-2	NA	NA	TRBJ1-4	TGTGCCAGCCGAGGAGTGAATGAAAAACTGTTTTTT	CASRGVNEKLFF
TRBV7-9	NA	NA	TRBJ1-3	TGTGCCAGCAGCTTGGGAAACACCATATATTTT	CASSLGNTIYF
TRBV6-5	NA	NA	TRBJ2-7	TGTGCCAGCAGTTACAGGGCCCCCCACTCCTACGAGCAGTACTTC	CASSYRAPHSYEQYF
TRBV28	NA	NA	TRBJ2-5	TGTGCCAGCAGCCCCCTAAGTAGACAAGAGACCCAGTACTTC	CASSPLSRQETQYF
TRBV9	NA	TRBD2	TRBJ2-3	TGTGCCAGCAGCGGTAGCGGGACGGGCACAGATACGCAGTATTTT	CASSGSGTGTDTQYF
TRBV25-1	NA	NA	TRBJ2-7	TGTGCCAGCAGCACCTTCCGCGACTACGAGCAGTACTTC	CASSTFRDYEQYF
TRBV28	NA	TRBD2	TRBJ2-7	TGTGCCAGCAGTCCACTAGCGGGAAGAACCTACGAGCAGTACTTC	CASSPLAGRTYEQYF
TRBV10-3	NA	NA	TRBJ1-5	TGTGCCAGCAGTGGACACGGGGGGTATCAGCCCCAGCATTTT	CASSGHGGYQPQHF
TRBV7-9	NA	NA	TRBJ2-7	TGTGCCAGCAGCTTGGGGGGACTTCCCTACGAGCAGTACTTC	CASSLGGLPYEQYF
TRBV7-9	NA	NA	TRBJ1-1	TGTGCCAGCAGCTTAGTAGGTCAGATCGTTACCACTGAAGCTTTCTTT	CASSLVGQIVTTEAFF
TRBV6-5	medium-sized	TRBD2	TRBJ2-1	TGTGCCAGCAGTTACTCTACTAGCGGCCACAATGAGCAGTTCTTC	CASSYSTSGHNEQFF
TRBV27	NA	TRBD1	TRBJ2-5	TGTGCCAGCAGCCTAAATAACAGGGGGCGAGAGACCCAGTACTTC	CASSLNNRGRETQYF
TRBV19	once	TRBD2	TRBJ2-7	TGTGCCAGTAGTATCGGGCTAGCGGGAGACGAGCAGTACTTC	CASSIGLAGDEQYF
TRBV6-1	NA	NA	TRBJ1-5	TGTGCCAGCAGTGAAGAGGGGGTCAATCAGCCCCAGCATTTT	CASSEEGVNQPQHF
TRBV6-4	NA	NA	TRBJ2-7	TGTGCCAGCAGTCCAGGGGGGATCCTTAGCTCCTACGAGCAGTACTTC	CASSPGGILSSYEQYF
TRBV7-9	NA	NA	TRBJ2-6	TGTGCCAGCAGCTCGCCCCCTACAGGGTCTGGGGCCAACGTCCTGACTTTC	CASSSPPTGSGANVLTF
TRBV28	NA	NA	TRBJ1-1	TGTGCCAGCAGTTTAGCGGCGAACACTGAAGCTTTCTTT	CASSLAANTEAFF
TRBV28	NA	NA	TRBJ1-1	TGTGCCAGCAGTTGGGCGGGATTAACGACTGAAGCTTTCTTT	CASSWAGLTTEAFF
TRBV10-3	few	TRBD2	TRBJ2-7	TGTGCCATCAAGGCGGGGGGGCCGGAAGAGCAGTACTTC	CAIKAGGPEEQYF
TRBV25-1	NA	TRBD1	TRBJ1-1	TGTGCCAGCAGTCCAGGGACAGGAAACACTGAAGCTTTCTTT	CASSPGTGNTEAFF
TRBV9	NA	NA	TRBJ2-7	TGTGCCAGCAGCGTAGTTGGGGATTTCTACGAGCAGTACTTC	CASSVVGDFYEQYF
TRBV4-2	NA	NA	TRBJ1-2	TGTGCCAGCAGCCCAATGGGGGGCTTAAACTATGGCTACACCTTC	CASSPMGGLNYGYTF
TRBV28	NA	TRBD1	TRBJ1-4	TGTGCCAGCAGCCAACAGGGGGCGGAGGTTGAAAAACTGTTTTTT	CASSQQGAEVEKLFF
TRBV13	NA	NA	TRBJ1-1	TGTGCCAGCAGTTACGGGACTAACACTGAAGCTTTCTTT	CASSYGTNTEAFF
TRBV27	NA	NA	TRBJ2-7	TGTGCCAGCAGTCCCCAGACCCAATACGAGCAGTACTTC	CASSPQTQYEQYF
TRBV19	NA	NA	TRBJ2-7	TGTGCCAGTAGTATGGGACACGGCTACGAGCAGTACTTC	CASSMGHGYEQYF
TRBV7-9	NA	NA	TRBJ1-1	TGTGCCAGCAGCTTAGGAGGAGGGGGCACTGAAGCTTTCTTT	CASSLGGGGTEAFF
TRBV19	NA	NA	TRBJ2-7	TGTGCCAGTTCTCAGGGATATAGCTCCTACGAGCAGTACTTC	CASSQGYSSYEQYF
TRBV28	NA	TRBD2	TRBJ2-1	TGTGCCAGCAGTCCTAGACTAGCCGGGGGTGAGCAGTTCTTC	CASSPRLAGGEQFF